The entry below gives a single T cell receptor (beta chain) sequence along with its context. What it binds is unknown. The treatment is: approximately nine-day PBMC culture with coronavirus spike peptide pools or control peptides (ViraFEST assay). These data are taken from a study of vaccination and CD4 T cells after COVID-19. V dropped 6 bases and J dropped 2 bases, with 11 bases sitting between them. The germline V gene encodes CDR1 LNHNV and CDR2 YYDKDF (reference sequence). The CDR3 extends over 13 amino acids. At the Johns Hopkins FTIC core, DNA taken from cultured CD4+ T cells was sequenced by way of the Oncomine TCR Beta short-read assay. Each CDR3 protein is one row after TCRdb ran MiXCR on the PCR reads. The sample has fewer than 15,000 distinct CDR3 sequences, 40% to 65% seen once.

The genes are TRBV15 and TRBJ2-7, with D hard to call. The sample taken for sequencing was CD4+ T cells from blood, cultured in vitro. The clonotype was recovered from a human donor who had recovered from COVID-19. Here the CDR3 reads CATSIDRPYEQYF. CDR3 bases: TGTGCCACCAGTATCGACCGCCCCTACGAGCAGTACTTC.